A selection of T cell receptor beta chains follows, all from one sample in a study of shared clonotypes between healthy human individuals. Assay: immunoSEQ multiplex PCR; the TCRdb copy retains only in-frame clones and omits some. The sample carries some 2,000,000 clones, about 95% recorded once. The sample consisted of naive CD8+ T cells sorted from blood. The source of these receptors is a man between 18 and 35 years old in good health. The CDR3 runs from the conserved cysteine through the conserved F or W.

v_gene: TRBV6-5; j_gene: TRBJ1-1; CDR3aa: CASSYSEGDTEAFF
v_gene: TRBV15; j_gene: TRBJ2-3; CDR3aa: CATSSILGDTDTQYF
v_gene: TRBV5-6; j_gene: TRBJ2-7; CDR3aa: CASSFMPPGTREFYEQYF
v_gene: TRBV19; j_gene: TRBJ1-2; CDR3aa: CASTDGAGGYGYTF
v_gene: TRBV27; j_gene: TRBJ1-2; CDR3aa: CASSLSGGTGYYGYTF
v_gene: TRBV27; j_gene: TRBJ2-3; CDR3aa: CASSLEGTGMGDTQYF
v_gene: TRBV4-3; j_gene: TRBJ2-3; CDR3aa: CASSQEEPVRGTDTQYF
v_gene: TRBV7-9; j_gene: TRBJ2-5; CDR3aa: CASSLVAGGRETQYF
v_gene: TRBV9; j_gene: TRBJ2-1; CDR3aa: CASSPTRGLYNEQFF
v_gene: TRBV6-1; j_gene: TRBJ2-3; CDR3aa: CASSGQDLVVGTDTQYF